A selection of T cell receptor beta chains follows, all from one sample in a study of blood T cell repertoires in COVID-19. Produced via immunoSEQ multiplex PCR; TCRdb's table is partial and in-frame only. Among some 160,000 clones, approximately 90% were seen once, and the ten largest hold roughly 2.3%. The sample taken for sequencing was peripheral blood. These receptors all come from a young man with acute or convalescent COVID-19. Each CDR3 is given with its conserved first and last residue. Each record gives: J gene, V gene, CDR3 protein.

j_gene: TRBJ1-4
v_gene: TRBV19
CDR3aa: CASSSYGATNEKLFF

j_gene: TRBJ1-5
v_gene: TRBV6-5
CDR3aa: CASSYQGGQPQHF

j_gene: TRBJ1-1
v_gene: TRBV5-6
CDR3aa: CASSPRQILNTEAFF

j_gene: TRBJ1-1
v_gene: TRBV5-1
CDR3aa: CASTRGTELGEAFF

j_gene: TRBJ1-5
v_gene: TRBV6-5
CDR3aa: CASSYSTPQGFQPQHF

j_gene: TRBJ1-1
v_gene: TRBV6-5
CDR3aa: CASIQGGEAFF

j_gene: TRBJ1-5
v_gene: TRBV24-1
CDR3aa: CATSEAGSPQHF

j_gene: TRBJ2-3
v_gene: TRBV9
CDR3aa: CASSPRGGHRDTQYF

j_gene: TRBJ1-2
v_gene: TRBV29-1
CDR3aa: CSVALPGDGNYGYTF

j_gene: TRBJ2-3
v_gene: TRBV18
CDR3aa: CASSSVGTVSTDTQYF

j_gene: TRBJ1-6
v_gene: TRBV7-8
CDR3aa: CASSRTGGSPLHF

j_gene: TRBJ2-5
v_gene: TRBV6-5
CDR3aa: CASRQGSAETQYF

j_gene: TRBJ1-3
v_gene: TRBV19
CDR3aa: CASSIPLGQGAGNTIYF

j_gene: TRBJ1-2
v_gene: TRBV6-1
CDR3aa: CASSELVISAGTGVTF

j_gene: TRBJ2-7
v_gene: TRBV19
CDR3aa: CASSTYPGLALYEQYF

j_gene: TRBJ1-5
v_gene: TRBV5-6
CDR3aa: CASSLGQGGQPQHF

j_gene: TRBJ2-2
v_gene: TRBV5-5
CDR3aa: CASSSGLAGEELFF

j_gene: TRBJ1-1
v_gene: TRBV19
CDR3aa: CASHTGPMQPEAFF

j_gene: TRBJ2-1
v_gene: TRBV19
CDR3aa: CASSSSRPGQRYNEQFF

j_gene: TRBJ2-5
v_gene: TRBV15
CDR3aa: CATSRDRLTSGVGETQYF

j_gene: TRBJ2-7
v_gene: TRBV6-5
CDR3aa: CASRRQRGAYEQYF

j_gene: TRBJ2-6
v_gene: TRBV19
CDR3aa: CASSPLGPSGANVLTF

j_gene: TRBJ1-5
v_gene: TRBV28
CDR3aa: CASSQGEGGIIQPQHF

j_gene: TRBJ2-5
v_gene: TRBV27
CDR3aa: CASGYRAQETQYF

j_gene: TRBJ1-4
v_gene: TRBV14
CDR3aa: CASSPGAEKLFF

j_gene: TRBJ2-4
v_gene: TRBV18
CDR3aa: CASSPGGGNIQYF

j_gene: TRBJ1-1
v_gene: TRBV12-3/TRBV12-4
CDR3aa: CASSLDREAFF

j_gene: TRBJ2-7
v_gene: TRBV12-3/TRBV12-4
CDR3aa: CASSFLGAEQYF

j_gene: TRBJ1-5
v_gene: TRBV28
CDR3aa: CASSTENNQPQHF

j_gene: TRBJ1-2
v_gene: TRBV6-2/TRBV6-3
CDR3aa: CASSNPGGDGYTF

j_gene: TRBJ1-5
v_gene: TRBV7-9
CDR3aa: CASSLFGGNQPQHF

j_gene: TRBJ2-1
v_gene: TRBV9
CDR3aa: CASSILAGALSYNEQFF

j_gene: TRBJ1-4
v_gene: TRBV24-1
CDR3aa: CATSDSGTTGREKLFF